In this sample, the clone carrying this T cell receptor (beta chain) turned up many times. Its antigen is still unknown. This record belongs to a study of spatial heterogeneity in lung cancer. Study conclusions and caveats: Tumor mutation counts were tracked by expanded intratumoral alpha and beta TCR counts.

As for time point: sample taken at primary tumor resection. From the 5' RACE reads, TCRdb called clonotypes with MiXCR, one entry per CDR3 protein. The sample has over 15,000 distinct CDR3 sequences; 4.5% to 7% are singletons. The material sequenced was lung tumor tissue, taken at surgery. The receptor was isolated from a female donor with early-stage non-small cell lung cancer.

In nucleotides, the CDR3 is TGTGCCAGTAGTATCGGGAGTTGGTATGAGCAGTTCTTC. This codes for CASSIGSWYEQFF. The V gene is TRBV19, the J gene TRBJ2-1; weak D call: TRBD2 (6 bases). The ends were cut back, 3 bases at V and 8 bases at J, with 11 bases in the middle. The germline gives CDR1 LNHDA, CDR2 SQIVND (reference sequence). The CDR3 contains 13 residues.